The present entry profiles one T cell receptor (beta chain) with its context. Antigen: not known. The entry originates in a study of radiotherapy plus CTLA-4 blockade in lung cancer. Study information: Patients showed objective responses in over 15% of cases, and disease control was achieved by 30% to 35%.

Study results and caveats: Increased serum interferon-beta after radiation also reportedly predicted response strongly. After radiotherapy and ipilimumab, tumor-derived clones expanded in peripheral blood.

This CDR3 has 16 residues. Germline V gene data show CDR1 as SGDLS and CDR2 as YYNGEE. V lost 3 bases, J lost 0 bases, and 6 bases stayed unmatched. Assay: immunoSEQ multiplex PCR; the TCRdb copy retains only in-frame clones and omits some. Among about 77,000 clones listed, roughly 70% were seen once. Patients with chemo-refractory metastatic non-small-cell lung cancer received focal radiation plus CTLA-4 blockade with ipilimumab. This sample comprised peripheral blood, obtained from a patient treated with radiotherapy plus ipilimumab. The rearrangement joins TRBV9 to TRBJ1-1; 9 nucleotides match TRBD1. The clonotype comes from a human donor with non-small cell lung cancer whose response to radiotherapy plus ipilimumab could not be evaluated. The CDR3: CASSGGTGYMNTEAFF. CDR3 DNA: TGTGCCAGCAGCGGGGGGACAGGGTATATGAACACTGAAGCTTTCTTT. Filled out from reference TRBV9 and TRBJ1-1, the complete variable domain reads DSGVTQTPKHLITATGQRVTLRCSPRSGDLSVYWYQQSLDQGLQFLIQYYNGEERAKGNILERFSAQQFPDLHSELNLSSLELGDSALYFCASSGGTGYMNTEAFFGQGTRLTVV.